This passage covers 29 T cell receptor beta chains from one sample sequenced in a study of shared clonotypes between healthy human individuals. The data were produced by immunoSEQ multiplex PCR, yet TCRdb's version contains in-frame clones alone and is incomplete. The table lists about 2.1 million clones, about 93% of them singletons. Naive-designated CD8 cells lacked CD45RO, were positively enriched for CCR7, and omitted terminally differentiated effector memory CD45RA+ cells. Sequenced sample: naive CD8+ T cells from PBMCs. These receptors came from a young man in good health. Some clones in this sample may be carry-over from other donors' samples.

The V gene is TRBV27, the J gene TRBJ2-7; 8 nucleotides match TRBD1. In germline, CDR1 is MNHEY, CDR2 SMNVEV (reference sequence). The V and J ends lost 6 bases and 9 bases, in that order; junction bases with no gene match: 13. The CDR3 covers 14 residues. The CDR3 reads CASSPAGTGLGQYF. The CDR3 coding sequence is TGTGCCAGCAGCCCGGCGGGGACAGGTTTGGGGCAGTACTTC.

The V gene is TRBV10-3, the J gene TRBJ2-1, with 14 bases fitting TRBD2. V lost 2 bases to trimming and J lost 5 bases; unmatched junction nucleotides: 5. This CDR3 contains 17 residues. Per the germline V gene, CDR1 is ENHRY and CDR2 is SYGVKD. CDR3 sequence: CAISELSTSGRDNEQFF. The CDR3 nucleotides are TGTGCCATCAGTGAGCTCTCGACTAGCGGGAGGGACAATGAGCAGTTCTTC.

CDR3 sequence (DNA): TGTGCCAGCAGTTATACTAGCGGGAACTACAATGAGCAGTTCTTC. It specifies CASSYTSGNYNEQFF. The V and J genes are TRBV11-2 and TRBJ2-1, with 10 bases lining up with TRBD2. The CDR3 is 15 amino acids. V lost 6 bases to trimming and J lost 3 bases; unmatched junction nucleotides: 5. The germline CDR1 and CDR2 sequences are SGHAT and FQNNGV.

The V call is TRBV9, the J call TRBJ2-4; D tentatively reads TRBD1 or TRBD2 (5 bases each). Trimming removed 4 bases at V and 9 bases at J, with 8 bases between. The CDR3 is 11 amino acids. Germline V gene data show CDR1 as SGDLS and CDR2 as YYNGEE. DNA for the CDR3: TGTGCCAGCAGCCCTGGGGGCATTCAGTACTTC. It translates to CASSPGGIQYF.

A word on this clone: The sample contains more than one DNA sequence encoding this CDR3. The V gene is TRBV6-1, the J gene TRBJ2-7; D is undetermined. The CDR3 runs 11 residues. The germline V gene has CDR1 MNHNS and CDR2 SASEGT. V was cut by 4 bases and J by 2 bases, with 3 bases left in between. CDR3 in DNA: TGTGCCAGCAGTGCGCCCTACGAGCAGTACTTC. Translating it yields CASSAPYEQYF.

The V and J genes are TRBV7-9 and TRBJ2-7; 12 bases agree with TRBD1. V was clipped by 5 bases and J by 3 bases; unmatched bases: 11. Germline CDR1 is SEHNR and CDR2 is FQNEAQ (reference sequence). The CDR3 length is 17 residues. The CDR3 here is CASSAGTGGKGSYEQYF. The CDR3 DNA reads TGTGCCAGCAGCGCCGGGACAGGGGGCAAAGGAAGCTACGAGCAGTACTTC. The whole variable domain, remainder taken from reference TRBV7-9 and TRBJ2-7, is DTGVSQNPRHKITKRGQNVTFRCDPISEHNRLYWYRQTLGQGPEFLTYFQNEAQLEKSRLLSDRFSAERPKGSFSTLEIQRTEQGDSAMYLCASSAGTGGKGSYEQYFGPGTRLTVT.

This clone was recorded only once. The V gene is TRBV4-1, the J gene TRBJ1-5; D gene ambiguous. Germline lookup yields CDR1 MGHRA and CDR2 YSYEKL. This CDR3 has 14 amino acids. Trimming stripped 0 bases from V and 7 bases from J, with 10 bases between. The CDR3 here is CASSQDYTSQPQHF. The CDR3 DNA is TGCGCCAGCAGCCAAGATTATACTAGCCAGCCCCAGCATTTT.

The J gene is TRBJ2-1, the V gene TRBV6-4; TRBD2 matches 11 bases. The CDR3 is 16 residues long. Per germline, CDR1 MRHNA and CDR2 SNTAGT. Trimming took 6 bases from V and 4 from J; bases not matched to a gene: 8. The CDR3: CASSPSTSGSYNEQFF. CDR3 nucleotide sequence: TGTGCCAGCAGCCCCTCCACTAGCGGGAGTTACAATGAGCAGTTCTTC.

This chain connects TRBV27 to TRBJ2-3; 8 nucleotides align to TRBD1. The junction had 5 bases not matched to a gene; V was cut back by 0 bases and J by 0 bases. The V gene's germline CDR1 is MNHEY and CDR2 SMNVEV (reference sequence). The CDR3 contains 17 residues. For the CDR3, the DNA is TGTGCCAGCAGTTTATCTGGGACAGGTGCTAGCACAGATACGCAGTATTTT. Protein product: CASSLSGTGASTDTQYF.

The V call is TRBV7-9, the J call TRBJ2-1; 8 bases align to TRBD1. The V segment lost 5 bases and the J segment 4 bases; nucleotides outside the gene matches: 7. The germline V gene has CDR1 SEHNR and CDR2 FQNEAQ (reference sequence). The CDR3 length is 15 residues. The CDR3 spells CASSPLGTGYNEQFF. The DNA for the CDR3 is TGTGCCAGCAGCCCCCTCGGGACAGGATACAATGAGCAGTTCTTC.

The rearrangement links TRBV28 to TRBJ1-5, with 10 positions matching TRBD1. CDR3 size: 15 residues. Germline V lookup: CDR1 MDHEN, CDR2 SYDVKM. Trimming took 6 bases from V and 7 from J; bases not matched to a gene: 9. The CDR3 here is CASSRDRGFEQPQHF. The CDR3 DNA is TGTGCCAGCAGCCGGGACAGGGGATTCGAACAGCCCCAGCATTTT.

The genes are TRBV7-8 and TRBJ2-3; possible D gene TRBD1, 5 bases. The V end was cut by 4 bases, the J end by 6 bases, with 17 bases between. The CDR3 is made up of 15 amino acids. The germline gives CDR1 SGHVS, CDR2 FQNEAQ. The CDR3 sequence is CASSSSGAALDTQYF. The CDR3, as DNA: TGTGCCAGCAGCTCGAGTGGGGCCGCCTTGGATACGCAGTATTTT.

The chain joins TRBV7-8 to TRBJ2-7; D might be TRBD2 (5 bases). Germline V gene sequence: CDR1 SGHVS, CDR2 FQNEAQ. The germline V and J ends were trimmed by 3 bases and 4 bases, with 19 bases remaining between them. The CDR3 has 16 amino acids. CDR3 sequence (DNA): TGTGCCAGCAGCTTTTCTGTCAGACCGGAGGAATACGAGCAGTACTTC. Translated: CASSFSVRPEEYEQYF.

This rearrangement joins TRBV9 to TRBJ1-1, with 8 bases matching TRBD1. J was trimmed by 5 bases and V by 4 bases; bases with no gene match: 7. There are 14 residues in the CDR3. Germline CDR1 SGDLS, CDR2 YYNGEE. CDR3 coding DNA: TGTGCCAGCAGCCCGGACAACAGGGGGACTGAAGCTTTCTTT. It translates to CASSPDNRGTEAFF.

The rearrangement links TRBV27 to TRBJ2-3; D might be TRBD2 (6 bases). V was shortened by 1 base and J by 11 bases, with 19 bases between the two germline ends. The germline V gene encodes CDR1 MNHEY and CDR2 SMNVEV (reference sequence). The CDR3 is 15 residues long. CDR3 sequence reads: CASSLWLADSGGQYF. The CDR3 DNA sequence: TGTGCCAGCAGTTTATGGTTAGCGGACTCCGGGGGGCAGTATTTT.

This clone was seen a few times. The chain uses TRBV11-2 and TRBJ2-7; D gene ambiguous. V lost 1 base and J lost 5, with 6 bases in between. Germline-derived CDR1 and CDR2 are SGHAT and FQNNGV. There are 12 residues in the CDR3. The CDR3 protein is CASSLVPDEQYF. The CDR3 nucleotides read TGTGCCAGCAGCTTAGTGCCAGACGAGCAGTACTTC.

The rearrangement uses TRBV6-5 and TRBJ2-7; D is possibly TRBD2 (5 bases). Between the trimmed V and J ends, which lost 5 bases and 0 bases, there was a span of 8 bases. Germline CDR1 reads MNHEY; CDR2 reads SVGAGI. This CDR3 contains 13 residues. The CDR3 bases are TGTGCCAGCAGTAAAGCGGACTCCTACGAGCAGTACTTC. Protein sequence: CASSKADSYEQYF.

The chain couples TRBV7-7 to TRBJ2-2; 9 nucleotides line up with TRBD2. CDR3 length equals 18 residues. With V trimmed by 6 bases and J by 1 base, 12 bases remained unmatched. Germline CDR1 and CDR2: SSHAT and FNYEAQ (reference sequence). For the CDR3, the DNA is TGTGCCAGCAGTCGCGAGGGGGTAGCGGGAGAGAACACCGGGGAGCTGTTTTTT. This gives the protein CASSREGVAGENTGELFF.

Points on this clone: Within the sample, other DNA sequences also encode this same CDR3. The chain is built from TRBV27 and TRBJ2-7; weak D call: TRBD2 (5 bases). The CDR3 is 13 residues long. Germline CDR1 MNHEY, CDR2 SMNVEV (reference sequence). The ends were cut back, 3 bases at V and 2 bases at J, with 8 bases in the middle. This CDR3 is CASSFLGAYEQYF. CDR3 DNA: TGTGCCAGCAGTTTCTTGGGAGCCTACGAGCAGTACTTC.

CDR3 sequence reads: CASSLRAAAYEQYF. CDR3 nucleotides: TGTGCCAGCAGCTTGAGGGCAGCAGCCTACGAGCAGTACTTC. The V gene is TRBV5-6, the J gene TRBJ2-7; D unclear. With 1 base removed from V and 2 bases from J, the gap between germline ends came to 10 bases. Per germline, CDR1 SGHDT and CDR2 YYEEEE. There are 14 residues in the CDR3.

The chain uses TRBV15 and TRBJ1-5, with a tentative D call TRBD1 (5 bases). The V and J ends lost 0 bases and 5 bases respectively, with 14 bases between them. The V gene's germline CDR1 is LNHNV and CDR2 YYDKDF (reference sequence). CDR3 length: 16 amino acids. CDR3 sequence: CATSRDFGAGDQPQHF. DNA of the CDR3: TGTGCCACCAGCAGAGATTTCGGGGCAGGCGATCAGCCCCAGCATTTT.

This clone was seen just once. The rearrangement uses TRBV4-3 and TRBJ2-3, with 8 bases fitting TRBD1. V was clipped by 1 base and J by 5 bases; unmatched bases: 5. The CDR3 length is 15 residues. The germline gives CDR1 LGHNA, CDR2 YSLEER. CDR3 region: CASSQAQGAEDTQYF. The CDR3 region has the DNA TGCGCCAGCAGCCAAGCGCAGGGGGCTGAAGATACGCAGTATTTT.

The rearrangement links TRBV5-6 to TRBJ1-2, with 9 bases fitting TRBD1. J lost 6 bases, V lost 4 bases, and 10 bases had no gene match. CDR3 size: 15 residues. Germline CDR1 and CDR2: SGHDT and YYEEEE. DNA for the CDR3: TGTGCCAGCAGCCCACACAGGGGGCTGCTTGATGGCTACACCTTC. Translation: CASSPHRGLLDGYTF.

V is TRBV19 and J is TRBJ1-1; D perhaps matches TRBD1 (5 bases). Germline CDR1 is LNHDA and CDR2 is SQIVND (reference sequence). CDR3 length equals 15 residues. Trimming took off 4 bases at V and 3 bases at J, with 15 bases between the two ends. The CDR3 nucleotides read TGTGCCAGTAGTAAGAGGGGTTCAGTGGACACTGAAGCTTTCTTT. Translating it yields CASSKRGSVDTEAFF.

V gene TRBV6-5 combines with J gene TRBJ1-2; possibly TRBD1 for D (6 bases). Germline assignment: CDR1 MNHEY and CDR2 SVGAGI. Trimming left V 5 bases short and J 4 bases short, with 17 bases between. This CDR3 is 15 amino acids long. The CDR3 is CASSPLREGGYGYTF. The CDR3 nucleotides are TGTGCCAGCAGTCCACTCAGGGAGGGGGGCTATGGCTACACCTTC.

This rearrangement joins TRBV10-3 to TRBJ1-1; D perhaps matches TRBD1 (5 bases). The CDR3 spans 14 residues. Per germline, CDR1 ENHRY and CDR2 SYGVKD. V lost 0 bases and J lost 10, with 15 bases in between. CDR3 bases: TGTGCCATCAGTGAGTCGACCAGGGTGGACGGAGCTTTCTTT. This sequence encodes CAISESTRVDGAFF.

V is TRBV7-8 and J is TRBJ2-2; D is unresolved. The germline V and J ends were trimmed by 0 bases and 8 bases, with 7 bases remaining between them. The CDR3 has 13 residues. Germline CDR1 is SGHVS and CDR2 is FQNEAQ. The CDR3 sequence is CASSLAVVGELFF. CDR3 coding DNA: TGTGCCAGCAGCTTAGCCGTTGTGGGGGAGCTGTTTTTT.

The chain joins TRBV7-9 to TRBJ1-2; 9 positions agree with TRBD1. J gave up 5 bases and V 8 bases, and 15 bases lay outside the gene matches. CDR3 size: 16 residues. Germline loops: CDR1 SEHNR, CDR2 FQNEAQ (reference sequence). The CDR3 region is CASPPPGQGPLYGYTF. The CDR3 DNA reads TGTGCCAGCCCCCCCCCGGGACAGGGACCCCTTTATGGCTACACCTTC.

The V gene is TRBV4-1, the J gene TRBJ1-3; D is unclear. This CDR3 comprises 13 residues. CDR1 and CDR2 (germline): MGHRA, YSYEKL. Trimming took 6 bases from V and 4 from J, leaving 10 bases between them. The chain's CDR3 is CASSGERGNTIYF. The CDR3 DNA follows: TGCGCCAGCAGTGGGGAAAGGGGAAACACCATATATTTT.